This TCR beta chain appears in the sequencing data of a study of cytomegalovirus exposure and HLA in healthy donors. Study-level information: An earlier analysis found 110 million or so unique TCR beta sequences from 150 million to 200 million T cells. Overall study findings and caveats: Most TCR beta V segments were productive about 87% or about 30% of the time in an earlier analysis. A later analysis reportedly found that, within productive TCRs, an Asian-associated ancestry cluster had fewer N-insertions than the mean observed across the roughly 670 donors.

V dropped 7 bases and J dropped 8; count of bases not matched to a gene: 14. The CDR3 totals 15 residues. Germline lookup yields CDR1 SQVTM and CDR2 ANQGSEA. The PCR employed 60 Vbeta primers together with 13 Jbeta primers. Clones were sequenced by immunoSEQ multiplex PCR, and TCRdb holds only the in-frame ones, with some missing. The repertoire includes 110,000 to 150,000 clones, about 8.9% of them detected once, and 1.8% sits in the top ten. As regards this clone: Its antigen is not identified.

This chain uses TRBV29-1 with TRBJ1-4; 9 nucleotides match TRBD1. This TCR was sampled from a man between 45 and 60 years old in good health and CMV-seronegative. Specimen: PBMCs. For the CDR3, the DNA is TGCAGCGCCGCCGGGACAGGGACGGTGGGAGAAAAACTGTTTTTT. Translation: CSAAGTGTVGEKLFF. Full variable domain (remainder filled in from reference TRBV29-1 and TRBJ1-4): SAVISQKPSRDICQRGTSLTIQCQVDSQVTMMFWYRQQPGQSLTLIATANQGSEATYESGFVIDKFPISRPNLTFSTLTVSNMSPEDSSIYLCSAAGTGTVGEKLFFGSGTQLSVL.